Reported below is one T cell receptor (beta chain). Its target is not known. Patient tissue came from resections in Japan or China, 2014–2017. These data are taken from a study of immune evolution from preneoplasia to lung adenocarcinoma. Study-level points and caveats: Top clone frequencies peaked in normal lung, apparently declining through invasive adenocarcinoma. Later-stage lesions appeared to have more T cells, more diversity, less clonality.

Clones were read by immunoSEQ multiplex PCR, and TCRdb kept only the in-frame ones, dropping some. Found here are roughly 2,200 clones, roughly 77% of them singletons; the top ten hold around 12%. The germline V and J ends were trimmed by 2 bases and 4 bases, with 11 bases remaining between them. Germline loops: CDR1 GTSNPN, CDR2 SVGIG (reference sequence). CDR3 size: 14 residues. The sequence was collected from a person in their sixties with lung adenocarcinoma. J is TRBJ2-2 and V is TRBV30; TRBD1 is a possible D gene (7 bases). The specimen was FFPE normal lung tissue adjacent to the tumor. The CDR3 reads CAWSTQGGTGELFF. The CDR3, as DNA: TGTGCCTGGAGTACCCAGGGGGGCACCGGGGAGCTGTTTTTT.